The text below deals with one T cell receptor (beta chain). As processed by the authors: By means of reference gene primer amplification, nucleated cell counts were estimated. Only in-frame clones appear in the TCRdb table, and some are missing; sequencing was by immunoSEQ multiplex PCR. V and J calls and clone size are those listed in that table; D and trimming were worked out from the DNA. This table holds about 240,000 clones, roughly 88% found once. This entry is derived from a study of blood T cell repertoires in COVID-19. Study-wide context: Acute-phase and convalescent COVID-19 samples originated in the United States, Italy and Spain. Sources were T cells, B-cell-depleted T cells, or PBMCs; the material itself was cDNA or gDNA.

This CDR3 region has 13 residues. Germline V gene lookup returns CDR1 MDHEN and CDR2 SYDVKM. Trimming removed 4 bases from V and 4 bases from J, with 10 bases in between. The TCR comes from a man older than 75 with acute or convalescent COVID-19. The V and J genes are TRBV28 and TRBJ1-2, with D uncertain. The sequencing input was peripheral blood. The chain's CDR3 is CASSYRRGYGYTF. For the CDR3, the DNA is TGTGCCAGCAGTTACCGGCGGGGCTATGGCTACACCTTC.